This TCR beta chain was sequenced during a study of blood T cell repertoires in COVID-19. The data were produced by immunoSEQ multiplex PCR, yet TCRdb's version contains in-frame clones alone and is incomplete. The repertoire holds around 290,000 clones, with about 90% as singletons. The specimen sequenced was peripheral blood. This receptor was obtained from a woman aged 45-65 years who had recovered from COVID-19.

The CDR3 loop is CASSLHQGGTTEAFF. DNA for the CDR3: TGTGCCAGCAGTTTACATCAGGGAGGGACCACTGAAGCTTTCTTT. V gene TRBV27 combines with J gene TRBJ1-1, with a possible D match to TRBD1 (5 bases). V was trimmed by 2 bases and J by 4 bases, leaving 14 bases between them. This CDR3 comprises 15 residues. The V gene's germline CDR1 is MNHEY and CDR2 SMNVEV (reference sequence).